Here is one TCR beta chain with its context. The target of this receptor is not known. Base-call qualities are not available, and no considerably larger clone is one nucleotide away. In the germline V gene, CDR1 corresponds to SGHRS and CDR2 to YFSETQ. Including the terminal cysteine and phenylalanine, the CDR3 comprises 13 residues. Only CDR3 DNA remains: 39 bases, in frame from the first base. Relative to germline, V is 0 bases shorter and J is 6 bases shorter, with 7 bases between their ends. This entry is derived from a study of blood T cell repertoires in COVID-19 (dated by TCRdb to the early 2020s). In terms of the full investigation: Recovered participants in ImmuneRACE Cohort 3 were defined as having two consecutive negative NP/OP PCR tests, clearance from a healthcare professional, or resolution of symptoms. A freely available public database, intended as a resource for researchers studying the immune response to SARS-CoV-2, is where the repertoires were released. The samples were drawn from two sources: the first 160 participants of the ongoing ImmuneRACE study, and 1,254 subjects contributed by 6 global collaborators. Subjects who had been exposed to COVID-19, were actively infected with it, or had recovered from it provided the deeply sampled blood TCRbeta repertoires that made up the dataset. The sample metadata nearly always contained a de-identified subject ID, COVID-19 status, age in years and sex. The prospective study material was composed of cDNA or gDNA derived from T cells, B-cell-depleted T cells, or PBMCs. Where available, HLA class I and class II types were taken from metadata supplied by the sample provider and were not determined by assay-based typing. Samples covering the acute and convalescent phases of COVID-19 were provided by collaborators in the United States, Italy and Spain. The study at large found these results: Clinical and demographic metadata were provided uncurated, with the amount varying by source and participant.

The immunoSEQ Assay, a bias-controlled multiplex PCR, was used to amplify TCRbeta CDR3 regions from genomic DNA. The original pipeline was this. Within the assay, amplification of reference gene primers was used to estimate how many nucleated cells each sample contained. To quantify the absolute abundance of each unique TCRbeta CDR3 rearrangement, sequence reads were collapsed and filtered. Productive Simpson clonality was computed per sample as the square root of Simpson's diversity index over productive rearrangements. In TCRdb, the immuneACCESS table is reduced to in-frame sequences with V and J assigned. These tables do not hold every clone; where another copy was compared, an unresolved V gene accounts for under half, and the others remain unexplained. That table supplies the V and J calls and clone size; D and trimming were determined from the DNA. Counted in this sample were 250,000 to 300,000 clones; more than 70% of them appeared once. The top ten hold around 2% of the sample.

Participants in the prospective study were aged roughly 18 to 95 years, lived in 20 to 25 United States geographic areas, and enrolled through a virtual design. In the prospective study, cohorts were assigned on the basis of participant-reported clinical history obtained from a screening survey and a study questionnaire. Each participant in the prospective study had whole blood, serum and a nasopharyngeal or oropharyngeal swab collected by mobile phlebotomists. Over an approximately 2-month period, participants in the prospective study had the option of providing additional blood draws and questionnaires. Before DNA extraction, prospective study blood samples were shipped either frozen or at room temperature.

This receptor was identified in a woman aged 60-75 years in a cohort exposed to, infected with or recovered from COVID-19 (not recorded which). Sequencing input: PBMCs or T cells enriched from blood (not recorded which). This chain is built from TRBV5-1 and TRBJ2-4, with the D gene call left open. The CDR3 region reads CASSLGAANIQYF. The DNA sequence is TGCGCCAGCAGCTTGGGTGCGGCAAACATTCAGTACTTC.